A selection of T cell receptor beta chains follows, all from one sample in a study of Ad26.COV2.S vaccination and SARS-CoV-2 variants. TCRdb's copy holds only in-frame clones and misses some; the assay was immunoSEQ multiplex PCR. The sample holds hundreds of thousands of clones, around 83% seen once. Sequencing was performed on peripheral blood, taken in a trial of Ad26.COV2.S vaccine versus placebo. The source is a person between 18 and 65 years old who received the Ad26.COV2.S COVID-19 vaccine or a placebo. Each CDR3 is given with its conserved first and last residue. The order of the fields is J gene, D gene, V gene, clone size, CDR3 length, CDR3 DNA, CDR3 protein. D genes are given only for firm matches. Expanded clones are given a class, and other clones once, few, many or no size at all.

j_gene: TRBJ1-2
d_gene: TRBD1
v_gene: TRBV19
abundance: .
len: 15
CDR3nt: TGTGCCAGTAGTATTCCGGGACAGGGGAACTATGGCTACACCTTC
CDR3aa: CASSIPGQGNYGYTF

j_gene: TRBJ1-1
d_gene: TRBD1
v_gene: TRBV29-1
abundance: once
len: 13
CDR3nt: TGCAGCGTTCAGACAGGGGTCGGGGATGAAGCTTTCTTT
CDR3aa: CSVQTGVGDEAFF

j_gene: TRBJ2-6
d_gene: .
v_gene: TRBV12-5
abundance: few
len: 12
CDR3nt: TGTGTGCAACTCTCTGGGGCCAACGTCCTGACTTTC
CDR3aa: CVQLSGANVLTF

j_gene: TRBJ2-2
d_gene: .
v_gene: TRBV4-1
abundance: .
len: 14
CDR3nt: TGCGCCAGCAGCCTACATGCACAGGCCGGGGAGCTGTTTTTT
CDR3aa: CASSLHAQAGELFF

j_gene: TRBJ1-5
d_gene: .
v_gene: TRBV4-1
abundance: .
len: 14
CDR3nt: TGCGCCAGCAGCCTGAGTGGGGAAGGTCAGCCCCAGCATTTT
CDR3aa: CASSLSGEGQPQHF

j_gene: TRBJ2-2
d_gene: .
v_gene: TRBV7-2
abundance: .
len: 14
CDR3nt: TGTGCCAGCAGCTCGGGGGGCTGGACCGGGGAGCTGTTTTTT
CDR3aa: CASSSGGWTGELFF

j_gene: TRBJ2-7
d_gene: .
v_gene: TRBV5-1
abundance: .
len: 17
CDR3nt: TGCGCCAGCAGCTTGGCGAGGGACTCAACAATGAGTGGAGAGCAGTACTTC
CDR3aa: CASSLARDSTMSGEQYF

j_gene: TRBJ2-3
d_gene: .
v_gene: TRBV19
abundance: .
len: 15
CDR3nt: TGTGCCAGTAGTATAGGTAGGGGTTGGACAGATACGCAGTATTTT
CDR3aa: CASSIGRGWTDTQYF

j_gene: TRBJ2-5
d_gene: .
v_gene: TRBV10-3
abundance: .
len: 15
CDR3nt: TGTGCCATCAGTGATAGTCCCCCGAAACAAGAGACCCAGTACTTC
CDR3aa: CAISDSPPKQETQYF

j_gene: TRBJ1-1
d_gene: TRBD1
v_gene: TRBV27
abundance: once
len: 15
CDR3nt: TGTGCCAGCAGTTTCACACAGGGGGCGCTGACTGAAGCTTTCTTT
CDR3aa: CASSFTQGALTEAFF

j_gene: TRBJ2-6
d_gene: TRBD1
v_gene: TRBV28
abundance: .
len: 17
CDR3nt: TGTGCCAGCAGTGCCGGGACAGGGGGATCTGGGGCCAACGTCCTGACTTTC
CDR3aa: CASSAGTGGSGANVLTF

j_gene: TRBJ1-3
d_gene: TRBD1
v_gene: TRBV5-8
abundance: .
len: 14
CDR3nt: TGTGCCAGCAGCTTGGTGGGACAGGGATACACCATATATTTT
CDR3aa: CASSLVGQGYTIYF

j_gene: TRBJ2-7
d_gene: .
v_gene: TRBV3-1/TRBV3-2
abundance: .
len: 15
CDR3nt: TGTGCCAGCAGCCAAGGTTTTGGGCTCTCCTACGAGCAGTACTTC
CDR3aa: CASSQGFGLSYEQYF

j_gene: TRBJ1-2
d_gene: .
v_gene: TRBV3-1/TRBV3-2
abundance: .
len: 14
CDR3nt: TGTGCCAGCAGCCAAGCTGCCGGCTACTATGGCTACACCTTC
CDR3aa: CASSQAAGYYGYTF

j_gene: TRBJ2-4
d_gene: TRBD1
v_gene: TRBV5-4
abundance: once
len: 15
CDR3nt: TGTGCCAGCAGCTCGGGGACAGGGCGGGAAAACATTCAGTACTTC
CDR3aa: CASSSGTGRENIQYF

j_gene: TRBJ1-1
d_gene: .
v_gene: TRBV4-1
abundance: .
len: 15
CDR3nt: TGCGCCAGCAGCCAACCAGGGAACATGAACACTGAAGCTTTCTTT
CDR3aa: CASSQPGNMNTEAFF

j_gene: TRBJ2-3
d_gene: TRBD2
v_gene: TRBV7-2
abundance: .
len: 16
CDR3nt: TGTGCCAGCAGCCTAAGACTAGCGGGGTCCACAGATACGCAGTATTTT
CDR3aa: CASSLRLAGSTDTQYF

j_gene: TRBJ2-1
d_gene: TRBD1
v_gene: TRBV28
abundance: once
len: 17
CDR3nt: TGTGCCAGCAGTTTAGGGGGGACAGGGGGGACCTACAATGAGCAGTTCTTC
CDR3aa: CASSLGGTGGTYNEQFF

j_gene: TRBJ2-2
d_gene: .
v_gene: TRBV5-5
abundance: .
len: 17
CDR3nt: TGTGCCAGCAGCTTGAGGGGCGGCAACTTCATGTCCGGGGAGCTGTTTTTT
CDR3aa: CASSLRGGNFMSGELFF

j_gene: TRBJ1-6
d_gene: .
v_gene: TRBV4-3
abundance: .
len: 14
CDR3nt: TGCGCCAGCAGCCAAGTCCAGTTTAGTTCACCCCTCCACTTT
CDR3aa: CASSQVQFSSPLHF

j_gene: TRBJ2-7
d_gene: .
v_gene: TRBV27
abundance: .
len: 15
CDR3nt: TGTGCCAGCAGTCCCAGACAGCTTCGCTCCTACGAGCAGTACTTC
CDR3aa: CASSPRQLRSYEQYF

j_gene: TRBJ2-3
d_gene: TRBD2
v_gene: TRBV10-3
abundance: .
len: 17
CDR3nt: TGTGCCATCAGTGAGTCGACCCGGGAGGAGGGGACAGATACGCAGTATTTT
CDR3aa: CAISESTREEGTDTQYF

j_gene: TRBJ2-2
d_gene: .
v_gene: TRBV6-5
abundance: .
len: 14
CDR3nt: TGTGCCAGCAGTCCCAAGACAGGAGTCGGGGAGCTGTTTTTT
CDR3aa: CASSPKTGVGELFF

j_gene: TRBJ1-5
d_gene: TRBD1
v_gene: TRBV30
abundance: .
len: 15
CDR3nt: TGTGCCTGGAGTGCGGGGACAGGGACTTATCAGCCCCAGCATTTT
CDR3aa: CAWSAGTGTYQPQHF

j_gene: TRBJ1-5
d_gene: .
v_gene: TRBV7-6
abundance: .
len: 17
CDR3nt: TGTGCCAGCAGCTTCCTCTCGGTGCAGGGCCGATTTCAGCCCCAGCATTTT
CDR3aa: CASSFLSVQGRFQPQHF

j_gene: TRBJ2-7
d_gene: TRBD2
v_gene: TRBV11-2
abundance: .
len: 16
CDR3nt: TGTGCCAGCAGCCGAATCTCCGGGACTACTGCCTACGAGCAGTACTTC
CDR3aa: CASSRISGTTAYEQYF

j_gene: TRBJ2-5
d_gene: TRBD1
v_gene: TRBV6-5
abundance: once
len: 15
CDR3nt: TGTGCCAGCAGTACTACAGGGGGGCTAAGTGAGACCCAGTACTTC
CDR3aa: CASSTTGGLSETQYF

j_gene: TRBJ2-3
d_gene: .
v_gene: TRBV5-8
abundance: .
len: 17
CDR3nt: TGTGCCAGCCCCTCGTTCGGGGGCTTGGATATAACAGATACGCAGTATTTT
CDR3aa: CASPSFGGLDITDTQYF

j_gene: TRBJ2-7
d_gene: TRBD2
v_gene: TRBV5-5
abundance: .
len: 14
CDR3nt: TGTGCCAGCAGCTTCAACGGGAGGAACCACGAGCAGTACTTC
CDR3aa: CASSFNGRNHEQYF

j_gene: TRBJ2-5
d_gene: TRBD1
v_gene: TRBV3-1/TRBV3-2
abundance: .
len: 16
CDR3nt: TGTGCCAGCAGCCGGATAGGACAGGGTGGGGAAGAGACCCAGTACTTC
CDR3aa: CASSRIGQGGEETQYF

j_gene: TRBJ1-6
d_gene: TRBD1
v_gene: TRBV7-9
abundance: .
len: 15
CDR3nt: TGTGCCAGCAGCAACACAGGGGAATATAATTCACCCCTCCACTTT
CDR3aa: CASSNTGEYNSPLHF

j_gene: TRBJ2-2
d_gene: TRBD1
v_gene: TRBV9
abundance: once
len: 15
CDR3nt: TGTGCCAGCAGCGTTTGGACAGGGGCAGACGGGGAGCTGTTTTTT
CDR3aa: CASSVWTGADGELFF

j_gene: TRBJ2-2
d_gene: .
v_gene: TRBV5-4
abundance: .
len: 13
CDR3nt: TGTGCCAGCAGCTTCGACAACACCGGGGAGCTGTTTTTT
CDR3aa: CASSFDNTGELFF

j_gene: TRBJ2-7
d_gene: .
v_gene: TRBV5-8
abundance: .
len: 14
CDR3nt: TGTGCCAGCAGCTTGGGGCAGTCTAACTACGAGCAGTACTTC
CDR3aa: CASSLGQSNYEQYF

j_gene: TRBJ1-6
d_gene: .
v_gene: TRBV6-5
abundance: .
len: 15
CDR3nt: TGTGCCAGCAGTTACGGGGGACCTGGGGATTCACCCCTCCACTTT
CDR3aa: CASSYGGPGDSPLHF

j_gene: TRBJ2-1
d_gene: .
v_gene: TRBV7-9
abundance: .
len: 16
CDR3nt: TGTGCCAGCAGCCCCCGACTAGGCCCAAACTACAATGAGCAGTTCTTC
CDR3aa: CASSPRLGPNYNEQFF

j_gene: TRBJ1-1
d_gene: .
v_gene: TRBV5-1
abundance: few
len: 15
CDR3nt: TGCGCCAGCAGCCGGGAGGGACAACTGAACACTGAAGCTTTCTTT
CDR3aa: CASSREGQLNTEAFF

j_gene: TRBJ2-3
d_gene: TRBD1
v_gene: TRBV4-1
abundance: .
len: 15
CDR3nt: TGCGCCAGCAGCCTGGACAGGGGAAGCACAGATACGCAGTATTTT
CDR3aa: CASSLDRGSTDTQYF

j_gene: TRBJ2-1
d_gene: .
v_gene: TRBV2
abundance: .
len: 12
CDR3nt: TGTGCCAGCAGTGAAGCGGGCAATGAGCAGTTCTTC
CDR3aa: CASSEAGNEQFF

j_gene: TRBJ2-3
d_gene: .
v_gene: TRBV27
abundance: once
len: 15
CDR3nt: TGTGCCAGCAGCCCCCATGGGGGGAGCACAGATACGCAGTATTTT
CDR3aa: CASSPHGGSTDTQYF

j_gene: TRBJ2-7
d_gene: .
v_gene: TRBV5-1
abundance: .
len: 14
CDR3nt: TGCGCCAGCGGACGGGACACCATAGGCTACGAGCAGTACTTC
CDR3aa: CASGRDTIGYEQYF

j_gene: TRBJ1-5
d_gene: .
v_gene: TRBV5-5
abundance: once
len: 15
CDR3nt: TGTGCCAGCACGACAGGTCAGAATAGCAATCAGCCCCAGCATTTT
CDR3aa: CASTTGQNSNQPQHF

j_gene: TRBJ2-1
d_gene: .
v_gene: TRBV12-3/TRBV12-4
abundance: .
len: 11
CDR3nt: TGTGCCAGCACCTTTGGCAATGAGCAGTTCTTC
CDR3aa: CASTFGNEQFF

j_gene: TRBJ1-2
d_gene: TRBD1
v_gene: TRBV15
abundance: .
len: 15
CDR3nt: TGTGCCACCAGCAGAGCGCCAGGGGGGACCTATGGCTACACCTTC
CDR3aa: CATSRAPGGTYGYTF